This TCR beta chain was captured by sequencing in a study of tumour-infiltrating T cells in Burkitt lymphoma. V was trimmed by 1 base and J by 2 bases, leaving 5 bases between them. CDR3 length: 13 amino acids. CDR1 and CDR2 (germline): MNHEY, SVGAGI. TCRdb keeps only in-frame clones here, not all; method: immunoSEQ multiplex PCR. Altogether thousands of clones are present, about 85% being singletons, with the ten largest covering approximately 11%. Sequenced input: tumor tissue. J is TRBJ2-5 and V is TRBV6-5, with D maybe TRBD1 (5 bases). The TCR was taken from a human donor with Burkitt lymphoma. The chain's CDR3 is CASSYWTQETQYF. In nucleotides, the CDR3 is TGTGCCAGCAGTTACTGGACACAAGAGACCCAGTACTTC.